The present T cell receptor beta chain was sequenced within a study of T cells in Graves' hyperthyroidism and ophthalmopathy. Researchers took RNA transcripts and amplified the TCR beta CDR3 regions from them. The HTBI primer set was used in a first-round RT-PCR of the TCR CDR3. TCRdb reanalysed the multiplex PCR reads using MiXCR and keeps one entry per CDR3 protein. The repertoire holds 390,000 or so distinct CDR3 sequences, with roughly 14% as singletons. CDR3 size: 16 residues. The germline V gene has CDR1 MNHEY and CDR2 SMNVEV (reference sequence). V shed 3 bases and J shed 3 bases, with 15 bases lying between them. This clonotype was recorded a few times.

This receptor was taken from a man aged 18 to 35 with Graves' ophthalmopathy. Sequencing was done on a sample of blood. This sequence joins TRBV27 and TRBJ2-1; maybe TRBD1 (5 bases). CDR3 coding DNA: TGTGCCAGCAGTTTCTCGGGTAGAGGACACTACAATGAGCAGTTCTTC. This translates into CASSFSGRGHYNEQFF.